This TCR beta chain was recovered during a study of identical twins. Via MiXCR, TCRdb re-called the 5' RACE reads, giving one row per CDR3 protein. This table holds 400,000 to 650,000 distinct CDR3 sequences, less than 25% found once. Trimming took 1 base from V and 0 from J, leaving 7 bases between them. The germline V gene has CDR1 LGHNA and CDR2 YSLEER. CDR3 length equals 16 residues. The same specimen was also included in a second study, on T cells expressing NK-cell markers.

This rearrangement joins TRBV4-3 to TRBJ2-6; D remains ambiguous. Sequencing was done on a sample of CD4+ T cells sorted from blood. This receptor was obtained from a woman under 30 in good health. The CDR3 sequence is CASSQGSRSGANVLTF. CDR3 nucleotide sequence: TGCGCCAGCAGCCAAGGTTCCCGCTCTGGGGCCAACGTCCTGACTTTC.